This T cell receptor (beta chain) derives from a study of CD8 T cells in ankylosing spondylitis. General study results and limits: The disease-linked clones had a CD8+ phenotype and low blood frequencies. Significantly higher representation of disease-linked clones was reported for matched ankylosing spondylitis synovial fluid.

This clonotype appeared many times. The antigen is unknown. Between the trimmed V and J ends, which lost 0 bases and 0 bases, there was a span of 5 bases. CDR3 size: 13 residues. CDR1 is GTSNPN, CDR2 SVGIG, per germline (reference sequence). Making use of molecular barcodes, quantitative 5'-RACE generated TCR beta libraries. In TCRdb, the 5' RACE reads were re-called with MiXCR into one record per CDR3 protein. The profile covers approximately 45,000 distinct CDR3 sequences, with 11% appearing a single time and roughly 1.5% taken by the ten largest. The clonotype was recovered from a male donor with ankylosing spondylitis or in good health (not recorded which). The specimen was blood, either unsorted or a sorted T cell fraction (not recorded which). J is TRBJ1-1 and V is TRBV30; D not certain. This CDR3 is CAWSVHMNTEAFF. The CDR3 bases are TGTGCCTGGAGTGTACATATGAACACTGAAGCTTTCTTT.